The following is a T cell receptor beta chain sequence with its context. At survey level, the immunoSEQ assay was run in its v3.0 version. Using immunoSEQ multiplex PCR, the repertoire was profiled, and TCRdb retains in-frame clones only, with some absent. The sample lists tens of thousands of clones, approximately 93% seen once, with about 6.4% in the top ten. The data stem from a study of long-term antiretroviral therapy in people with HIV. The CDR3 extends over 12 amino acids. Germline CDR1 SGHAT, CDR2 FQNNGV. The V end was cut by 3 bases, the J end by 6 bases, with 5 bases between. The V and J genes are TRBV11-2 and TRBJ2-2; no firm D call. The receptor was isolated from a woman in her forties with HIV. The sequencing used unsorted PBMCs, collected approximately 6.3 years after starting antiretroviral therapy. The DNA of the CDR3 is TGTGCCAGCAGCTTCACTCCCGGGGAGCTGTTTTTT. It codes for CASSFTPGELFF.